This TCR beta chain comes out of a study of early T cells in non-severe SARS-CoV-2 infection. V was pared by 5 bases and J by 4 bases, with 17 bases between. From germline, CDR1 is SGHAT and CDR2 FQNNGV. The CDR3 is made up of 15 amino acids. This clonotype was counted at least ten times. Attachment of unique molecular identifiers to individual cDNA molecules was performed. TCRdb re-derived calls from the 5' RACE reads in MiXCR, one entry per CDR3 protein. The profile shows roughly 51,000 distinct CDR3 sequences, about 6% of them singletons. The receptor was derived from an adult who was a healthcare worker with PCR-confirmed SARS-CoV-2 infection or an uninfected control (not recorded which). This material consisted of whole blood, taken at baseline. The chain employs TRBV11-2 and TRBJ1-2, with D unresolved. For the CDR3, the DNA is TGTGCCAGCAGCCCTAGCCAGGACGGCCTCTATGGCTACACCTTC. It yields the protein CASSPSQDGLYGYTF.